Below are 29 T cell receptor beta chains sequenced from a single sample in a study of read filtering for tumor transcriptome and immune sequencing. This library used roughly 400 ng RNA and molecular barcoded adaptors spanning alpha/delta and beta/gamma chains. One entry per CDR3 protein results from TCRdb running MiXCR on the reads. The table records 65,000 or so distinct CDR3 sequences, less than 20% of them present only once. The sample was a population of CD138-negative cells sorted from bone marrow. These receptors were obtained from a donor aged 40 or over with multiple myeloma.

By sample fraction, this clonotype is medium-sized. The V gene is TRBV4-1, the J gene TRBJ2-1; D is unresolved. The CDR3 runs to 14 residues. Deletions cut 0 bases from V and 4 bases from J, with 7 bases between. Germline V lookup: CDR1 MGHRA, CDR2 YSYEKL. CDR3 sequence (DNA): TGCGCCAGCAGCCAAGAAGAAGGGTACAATGAGCAGTTCTTC. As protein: CASSQEEGYNEQFF.

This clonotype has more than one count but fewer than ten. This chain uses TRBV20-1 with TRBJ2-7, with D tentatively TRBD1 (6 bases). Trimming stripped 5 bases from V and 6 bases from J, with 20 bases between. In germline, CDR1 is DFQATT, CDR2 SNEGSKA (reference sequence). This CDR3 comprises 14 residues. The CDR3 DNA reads TGCAGTGCTTTGGACAGTCGGCATCCGACCGAGCAGTACTTC. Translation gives CSALDSRHPTEQYF.

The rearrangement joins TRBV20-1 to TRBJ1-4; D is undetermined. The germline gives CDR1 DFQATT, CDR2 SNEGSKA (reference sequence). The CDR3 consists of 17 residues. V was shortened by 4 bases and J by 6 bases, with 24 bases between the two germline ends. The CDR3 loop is CSAKDILADRRYEKLFF. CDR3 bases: TGCAGTGCTAAAGACATACTTGCCGACCGGAGGTATGAAAAACTGTTTTTT.

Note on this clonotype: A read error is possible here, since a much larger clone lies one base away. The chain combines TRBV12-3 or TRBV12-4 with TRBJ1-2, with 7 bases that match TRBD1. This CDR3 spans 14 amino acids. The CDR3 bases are TGTGCCGGCAGTTTGGGGACAGCTAACTATGGCTACACCTTC. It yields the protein CAGSLGTANYGYTF.

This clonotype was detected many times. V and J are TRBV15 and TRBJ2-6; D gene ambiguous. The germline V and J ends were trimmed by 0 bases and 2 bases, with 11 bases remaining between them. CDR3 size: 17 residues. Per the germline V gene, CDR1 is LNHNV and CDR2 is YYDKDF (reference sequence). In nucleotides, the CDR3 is TGTGCCACCAGCAGAGATCTTTTGAATCCTGGGGCCAACGTCCTGACTTTC. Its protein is CATSRDLLNPGANVLTF.

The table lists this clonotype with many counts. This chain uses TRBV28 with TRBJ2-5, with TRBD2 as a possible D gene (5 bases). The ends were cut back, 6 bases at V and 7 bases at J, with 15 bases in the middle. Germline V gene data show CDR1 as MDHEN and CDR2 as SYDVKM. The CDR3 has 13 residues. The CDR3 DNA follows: TGTGCCAGCAGCGAGACGGGTCGGGGGACCCAGTACTTC. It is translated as CASSETGRGTQYF.

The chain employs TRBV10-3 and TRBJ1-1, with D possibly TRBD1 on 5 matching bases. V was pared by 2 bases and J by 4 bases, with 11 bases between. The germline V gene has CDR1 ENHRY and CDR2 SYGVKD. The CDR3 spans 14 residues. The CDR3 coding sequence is TGTGCCATCAGTGAGAGGGCAGGGAGCACTGAAGCTTTCTTT. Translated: CAISERAGSTEAFF.

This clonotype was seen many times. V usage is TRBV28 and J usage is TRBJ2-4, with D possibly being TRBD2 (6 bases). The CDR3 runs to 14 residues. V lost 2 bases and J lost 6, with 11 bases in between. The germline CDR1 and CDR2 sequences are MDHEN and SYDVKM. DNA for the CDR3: TGTGCCAGCAGTTTACAGCTAGCGCGAAACATTCAGTACTTC. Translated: CASSLQLARNIQYF.

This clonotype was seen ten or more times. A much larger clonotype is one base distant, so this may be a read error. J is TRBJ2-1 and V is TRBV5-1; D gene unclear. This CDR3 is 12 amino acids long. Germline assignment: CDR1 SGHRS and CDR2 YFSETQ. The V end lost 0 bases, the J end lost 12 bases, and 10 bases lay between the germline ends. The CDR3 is CASSLEGIGQFF. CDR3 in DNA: TGCGCCAGCAGCTTGGAAGGTATTGGGCAGTTCTTC. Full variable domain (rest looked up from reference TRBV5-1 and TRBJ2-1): KAGVTQTPRYLIKTRGQQVTLSCSPISGHRSVSWYQQTPGQGLQFLFEYFSETQRNKGNFPGRFSGRQFSNSRSEMNVSTLELGDSALYLCASSLEGIGQFFGPGTRLTVL.

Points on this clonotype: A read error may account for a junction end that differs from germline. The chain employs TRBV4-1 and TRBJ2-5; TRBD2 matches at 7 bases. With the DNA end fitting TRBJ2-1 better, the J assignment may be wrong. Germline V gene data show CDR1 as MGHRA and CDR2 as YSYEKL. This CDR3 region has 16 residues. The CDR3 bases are TGCGCTAGCAGCCAAGATTGGCGGGGGAGCCACGAGACCCAGTTCTTC. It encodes CASSQDWRGSHETQFF.

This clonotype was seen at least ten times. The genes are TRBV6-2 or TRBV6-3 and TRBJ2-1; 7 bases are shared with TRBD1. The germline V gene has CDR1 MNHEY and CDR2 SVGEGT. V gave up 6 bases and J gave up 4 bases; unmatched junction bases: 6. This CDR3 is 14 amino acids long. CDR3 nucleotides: TGTGCCAGCAGAGATACGACAGGGTACAATGAGCAGTTCTTC. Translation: CASRDTTGYNEQFF.

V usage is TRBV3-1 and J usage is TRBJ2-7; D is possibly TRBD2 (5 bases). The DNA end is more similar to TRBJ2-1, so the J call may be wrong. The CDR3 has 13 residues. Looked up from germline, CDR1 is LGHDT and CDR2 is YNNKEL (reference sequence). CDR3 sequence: CASIARGSHEQFF. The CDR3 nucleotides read TGTGCCAGCATAGCCCGTGGGAGCCACGAGCAGTTCTTC.

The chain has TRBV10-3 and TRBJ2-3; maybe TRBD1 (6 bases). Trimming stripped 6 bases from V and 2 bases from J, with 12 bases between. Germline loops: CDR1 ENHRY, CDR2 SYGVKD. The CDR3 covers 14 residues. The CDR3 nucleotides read TGTGCCATCAGCCTCAACAGGGACACAGATACGCAGTATTTT. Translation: CAISLNRDTDTQYF.

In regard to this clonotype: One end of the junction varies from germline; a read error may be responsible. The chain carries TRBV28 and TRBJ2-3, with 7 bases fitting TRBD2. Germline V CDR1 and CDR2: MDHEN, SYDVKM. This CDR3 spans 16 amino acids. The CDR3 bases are TGTGCCAGCAGTTTAGAGGGACTATCCCCCACAGATACGCGGTATTTT. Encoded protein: CASSLEGLSPTDTRYF.

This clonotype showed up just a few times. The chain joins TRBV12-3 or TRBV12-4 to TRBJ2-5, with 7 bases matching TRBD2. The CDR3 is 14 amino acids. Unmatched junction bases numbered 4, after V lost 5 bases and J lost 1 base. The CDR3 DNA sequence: TGTGCCAGCAGTCGAGCGGGGAGCCAAGAGACCCAGTACTTC. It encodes CASSRAGSQETQYF.

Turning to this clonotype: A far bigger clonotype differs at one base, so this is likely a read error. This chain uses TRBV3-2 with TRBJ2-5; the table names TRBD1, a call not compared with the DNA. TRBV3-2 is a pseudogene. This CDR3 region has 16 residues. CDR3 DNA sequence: TGTGCCAGCAGCCAAGATAGATCGGGGGCCACAAAGACCCAGTACTTC. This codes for CASSQDRSGATKTQYF.

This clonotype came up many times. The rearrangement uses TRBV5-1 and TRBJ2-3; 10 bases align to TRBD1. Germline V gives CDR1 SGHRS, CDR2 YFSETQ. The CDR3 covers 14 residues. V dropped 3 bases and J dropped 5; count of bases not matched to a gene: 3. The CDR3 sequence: CASSWDRGGDTQYF. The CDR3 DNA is TGCGCCAGCAGCTGGGACAGGGGAGGAGATACGCAGTATTTT.

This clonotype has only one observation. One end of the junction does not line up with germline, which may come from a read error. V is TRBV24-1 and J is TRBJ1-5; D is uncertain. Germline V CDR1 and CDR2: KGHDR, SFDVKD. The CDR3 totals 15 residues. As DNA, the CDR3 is TGTGCCACCAGTGATGCGGCAGGATCAAATCGGCCCCAGCATTTT. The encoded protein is CATSDAAGSNRPQHF.

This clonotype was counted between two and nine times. CDR3 bases: TGCGCCAGCAGTTATGCCGCAGGGGGCTCGGAGCCCCAGCATTTT. It specifies CASSYAAGGSEPQHF. The rearrangement uses TRBV5-1 and TRBJ1-5; 8 bases are shared with TRBD1. The germline gives CDR1 SGHRS, CDR2 YFSETQ. The CDR3 is 15 amino acids. With 5 bases clipped from V and 8 bases from J, the junction kept 12 bases outside the gene matches.

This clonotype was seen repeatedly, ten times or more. CDR3 nucleotide sequence: TGTGCCAGCAGCACACGAAATGAAAAACTGTTTTTT. It specifies CASSTRNEKLFF. The chain recombines TRBV14 with TRBJ1-4, with D unresolved. V lost 5 bases and J 5 bases, leaving 6 bases between the germline ends. The germline V gene has CDR1 SGHDN and CDR2 FVKESK. The CDR3 extends over 12 amino acids.

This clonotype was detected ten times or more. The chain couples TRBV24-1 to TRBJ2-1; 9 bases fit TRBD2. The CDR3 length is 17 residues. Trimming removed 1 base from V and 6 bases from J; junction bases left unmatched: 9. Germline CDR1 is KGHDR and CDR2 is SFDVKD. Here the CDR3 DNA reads TGTGCCACCAGTGATTTAGCACCGGGACTAGCAAGCAATGAGCAGTTCTTC. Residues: CATSDLAPGLASNEQFF.

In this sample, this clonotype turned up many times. Written as DNA, the CDR3 is TGTGCCAGCAGCTTGTCCCTCTCCAGCACAGATACGCAGTATTTT. This sequence encodes CASSLSLSSTDTQYF. The chain couples TRBV7-9 to TRBJ2-3, with unresolved D. The CDR3 has 15 amino acids. CDR1 and CDR2 (germline): SEHNR, FQNEAQ (reference sequence). V shed 3 bases and J shed 0 bases, with 10 bases lying between them.

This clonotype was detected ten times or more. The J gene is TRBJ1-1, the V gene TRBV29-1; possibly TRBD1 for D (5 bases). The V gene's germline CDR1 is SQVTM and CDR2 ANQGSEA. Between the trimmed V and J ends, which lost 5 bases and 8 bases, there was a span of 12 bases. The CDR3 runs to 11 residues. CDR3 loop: CSVSVDSEAFF. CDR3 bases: TGCAGCGTTTCGGTCGACAGCGAAGCTTTCTTT.

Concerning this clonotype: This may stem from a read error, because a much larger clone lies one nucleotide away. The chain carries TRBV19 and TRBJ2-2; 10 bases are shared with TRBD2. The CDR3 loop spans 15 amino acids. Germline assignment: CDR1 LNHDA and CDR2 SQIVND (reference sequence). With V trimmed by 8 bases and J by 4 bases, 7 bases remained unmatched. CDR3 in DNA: TGTGCCAGTGGTGTCCTAGCGGGAGTCACCGGGGAGCTGTTTTTT. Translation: CASGVLAGVTGELFF.

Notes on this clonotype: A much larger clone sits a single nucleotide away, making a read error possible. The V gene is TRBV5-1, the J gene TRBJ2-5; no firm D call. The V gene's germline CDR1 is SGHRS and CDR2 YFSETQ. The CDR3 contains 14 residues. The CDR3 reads CASSLLWKRETHYF. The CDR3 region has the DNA TGCGCCAGCAGCCTCTTATGGAAGCGAGAGACCCATTACTTC. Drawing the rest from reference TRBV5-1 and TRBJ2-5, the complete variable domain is KAGVTQTPRYLIKTRGQQVTLSCSPISGHRSVSWYQQTPGQGLQFLFEYFSETQRNKGNFPGRFSGRQFSNSRSEMNVSTLELGDSALYLCASSLLWKRETHYFGPGTRLLVL.

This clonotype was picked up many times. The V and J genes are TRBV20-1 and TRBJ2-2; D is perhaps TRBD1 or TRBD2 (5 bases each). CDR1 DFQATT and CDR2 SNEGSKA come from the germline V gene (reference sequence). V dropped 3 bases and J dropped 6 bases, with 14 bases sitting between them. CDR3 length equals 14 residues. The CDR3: CSASIGARPGELFF. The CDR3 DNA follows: TGCAGTGCTAGTATCGGGGCCAGGCCCGGGGAGCTGTTTTTT.

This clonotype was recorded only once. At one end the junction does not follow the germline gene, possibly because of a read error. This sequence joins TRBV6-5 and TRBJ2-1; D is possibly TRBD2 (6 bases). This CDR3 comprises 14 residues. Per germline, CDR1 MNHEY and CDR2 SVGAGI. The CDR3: CASCYGGARNEQLF. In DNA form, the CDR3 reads TGTGCCAGCTGTTACGGCGGGGCCAGGAATGAGCAGCTCTTC.

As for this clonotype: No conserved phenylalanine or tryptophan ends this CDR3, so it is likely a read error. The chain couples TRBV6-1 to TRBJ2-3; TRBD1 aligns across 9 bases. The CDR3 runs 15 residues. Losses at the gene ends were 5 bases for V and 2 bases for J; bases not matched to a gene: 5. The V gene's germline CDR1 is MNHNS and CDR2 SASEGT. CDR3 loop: CASSPGTGITDTQYC. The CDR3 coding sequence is TGTGCCAGCAGTCCCGGGACAGGGATCACAGATACGCAGTATTGT.

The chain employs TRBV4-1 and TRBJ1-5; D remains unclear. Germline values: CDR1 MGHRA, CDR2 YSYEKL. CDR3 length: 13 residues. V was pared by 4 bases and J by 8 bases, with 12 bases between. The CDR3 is CASSRLTEEPQHF. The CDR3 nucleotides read TGCGCCAGCAGCCGCCTGACCGAGGAGCCCCAGCATTTT.